What follows describes a single TCR beta chain. The antigen is unknown. These data originate in a study of T cell responses to AZD1222 COVID-19 vaccine. Looking at the study overall: Pooled samples include second doses given at about 4 or 12 weeks. General study points: Donor demographics were predominantly white British with a female majority; clonal diversity may be underestimated. Increased Spike-specific TCR breadth and depth were observed after two AZD1222 doses. Reports indicate that nearly half of spike-specific TCRs are directed at unmutated variant regions.

CDR3 length: 14 amino acids. V was cut by 5 bases and J by 3 bases, with 11 bases left in between. Per the germline V gene, CDR1 is SGHRS and CDR2 is YFSETQ. Method: immunoSEQ multiplex PCR; TCRdb's copy keeps in-frame clones and lacks some. The sample includes approximately 120,000 clones, about 90% of them seen just once. The receptor comes from an adult in good health. This chain joins TRBV5-1 and TRBJ2-2; the D gene is possibly TRBD2 (5 bases). Sequencing used peripheral blood, obtained on day 0 of AZD1222 vaccination. The CDR3, as DNA: TGCGCCAGCAGAGGGCGGGCGGACACCGGGGAGCTGTTTTTT. Amino acid sequence: CASRGRADTGELFF. The whole variable domain, remainder taken from reference TRBV5-1 and TRBJ2-2, is KAGVTQTPRYLIKTRGQQVTLSCSPISGHRSVSWYQQTPGQGLQFLFEYFSETQRNKGNFPGRFSGRQFSNSRSEMNVSTLELGDSALYLCASRGRADTGELFFGEGSRLTVL.